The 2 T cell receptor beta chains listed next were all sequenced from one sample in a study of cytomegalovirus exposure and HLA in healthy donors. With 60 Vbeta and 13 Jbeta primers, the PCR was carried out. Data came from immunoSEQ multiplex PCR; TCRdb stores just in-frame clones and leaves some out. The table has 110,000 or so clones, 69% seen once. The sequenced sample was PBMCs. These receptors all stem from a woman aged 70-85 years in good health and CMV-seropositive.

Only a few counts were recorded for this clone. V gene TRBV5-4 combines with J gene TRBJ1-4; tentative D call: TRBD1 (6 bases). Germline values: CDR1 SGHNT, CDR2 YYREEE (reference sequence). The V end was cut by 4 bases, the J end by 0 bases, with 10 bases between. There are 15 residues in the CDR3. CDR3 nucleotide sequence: TGTGCCAGCAGCACCGGACAGACAACTAATGAAAAACTGTTTTTT. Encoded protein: CASSTGQTTNEKLFF.

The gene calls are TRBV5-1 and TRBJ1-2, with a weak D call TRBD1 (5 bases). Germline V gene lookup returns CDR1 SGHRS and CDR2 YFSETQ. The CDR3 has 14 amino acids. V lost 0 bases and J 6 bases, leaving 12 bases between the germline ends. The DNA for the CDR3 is TGCGCCAGCAGCTTGGCCCAGTCCAGGGATGGCTACACCTTC. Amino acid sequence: CASSLAQSRDGYTF.